A selection of T cell receptor beta chains follows, all from one sample in a study of blood T cells in healthy people across ages. TCRdb redid the calling of the 5' RACE reads with MiXCR, one entry per CDR3 protein. The sample includes some 800,000 distinct CDR3 sequences, 20% to 30% of them seen just once. The same data also contributed to another study, on T cells of mothers and their children.

Sequenced: blood. Source of these receptors: a boy younger than 18 in good health. CDR3s include the opening cysteine and the closing phenylalanine or tryptophan. The D gene is left open where the match is weak. Only some rows state a clone size, as once, few, many or a class for expanded clones.

V gene	J gene	clone size	D gene	CDR3 protein	CDR3 DNA
TRBV2	TRBJ2-2	-	-	CASSPRTGIEAGELFF	TGTGCCAGCAGTCCGCGGACGGGAATTGAGGCCGGGGAGCTGTTTTTT
TRBV28	TRBJ2-7	-	-	CASSLWGKRTYEQYF	TGTGCCAGCAGTTTATGGGGGAAAAGGACCTACGAGCAGTACTTC
TRBV28	TRBJ2-4	few	-	CASSSQNIQYF	TGTGCCAGCAGTTCACAGAACATTCAGTACTTC
TRBV7-2	TRBJ2-1	-	-	CASSLWNNEQFF	TGTGCCAGCAGCTTGTGGAACAATGAGCAGTTCTTC
TRBV20-1	TRBJ2-2	-	TRBD1	CSAHRDRDTGELFF	TGCAGTGCTCACCGGGACAGGGACACCGGGGAGCTGTTTTTT
TRBV5-1	TRBJ2-2	-	-	CASTGRANTGELFF	TGCGCCAGCACGGGACGAGCGAACACCGGGGAGCTGTTTTTT
TRBV7-2	TRBJ2-6	-	-	CASSSGRTSGANVLTF	TGTGCCAGCAGCTCAGGACGGACCTCTGGGGCCAACGTCCTGACTTTC
TRBV4-3	TRBJ2-2	-	TRBD2	CASSQGPGLAGAGAGELFF	TGCGCCAGCAGCCAAGGTCCCGGACTAGCGGGAGCAGGGGCCGGGGAGCTGTTTTTT
TRBV5-1	TRBJ2-2	-	TRBD2	CASSFSGTNTGELFF	TGCGCCAGCAGCTTCAGCGGGACGAACACCGGGGAGCTGTTTTTT
TRBV9	TRBJ1-5	-	-	CASSVGEGNQPQHF	TGTGCCAGCAGCGTAGGGGAAGGGAATCAGCCCCAGCATTTT
TRBV6-5	TRBJ2-3	-	TRBD2	CASSYSRRGGGSTDTQYF	TGTGCCAGCAGTTACTCGAGGCGGGGGGGAGGGAGCACAGATACGCAGTATTTT
TRBV7-2	TRBJ1-2	-	-	CASSPIWGGLGDYGYTF	TGTGCCAGCAGCCCCATTTGGGGGGGCCTTGGGGACTATGGCTACACCTTC
TRBV7-2	TRBJ2-7	-	-	CASSLQRSTYEQYF	TGTGCCAGCAGCTTGCAGCGGTCCACCTACGAGCAGTACTTC
TRBV27	TRBJ2-7	-	-	CASSLNRWRNEQYF	TGTGCCAGCAGTTTAAACAGGTGGCGGAACGAGCAGTACTTC
TRBV6-5	TRBJ2-2	few	TRBD1	CASSYRDRGGTGELFF	TGTGCCAGCAGTTACAGGGACAGGGGAGGGACCGGGGAGCTGTTTTTT
TRBV5-1	TRBJ2-1	few	-	CASSLSQGWNEQFF	TGCGCCAGCAGCTTGTCTCAGGGGTGGAATGAGCAGTTCTTC
TRBV12-3/TRBV12-4	TRBJ2-3	-	TRBD2	CASSLTYASGGAVGTDTQYF	TGTGCCAGCAGTTTAACGTACGCTAGCGGGGGGGCCGTGGGCACAGATACGCAGTATTTT
TRBV25-1	TRBJ2-1	few	-	CASSGLEAGDNEQFF	TGTGCCAGCAGTGGGTTAGAGGCGGGTGACAATGAGCAGTTCTTC
TRBV24-1	TRBJ1-2	-	-	CATSDFNSEGSYTF	TGTGCCACCAGTGATTTCAACTCCGAAGGGAGCTACACCTTC
TRBV3-1	TRBJ2-7	-	-	CASSRSDLRSYEQYF	TGTGCCAGCTCCCGAAGCGATCTCCGCTCCTACGAGCAGTACTTC
TRBV7-9	TRBJ2-1	-	TRBD2	CASSLSALAGVVEQFF	TGTGCCAGCAGCTTATCAGCACTAGCGGGAGTGGTTGAGCAGTTCTTC
TRBV20-1	TRBJ1-5	few	-	CSTSGTDHSNQPQHF	TGCAGTACTAGCGGTACAGACCATAGCAATCAGCCCCAGCATTTT
TRBV20-1	TRBJ1-1	few	-	CSARGRMTVNTEAFF	TGCAGTGCTAGAGGGCGTATGACAGTGAACACTGAAGCTTTCTTT
TRBV24-1	TRBJ2-3	-	TRBD1	CATSERRRQGFTDTQYF	TGTGCCACCAGTGAACGCCGAAGACAGGGTTTCACAGATACGCAGTATTTT
TRBV6-1	TRBJ2-1	-	-	CASKVIGGSSYNEQFF	TGTGCCAGCAAAGTTATTGGGGGAAGCTCCTACAATGAGCAGTTCTTC
TRBV30	TRBJ2-4	-	-	CAWSVLQGKDIQYF	TGTGCCTGGAGTGTACTTCAGGGGAAGGACATTCAGTACTTC
TRBV5-6	TRBJ2-5	few	TRBD2	CASSRSGGALETQYF	TGTGCCAGCAGCCGGAGCGGGGGGGCTCTGGAGACCCAGTACTTC
TRBV20-1	TRBJ1-4	few	TRBD1	CSASGGTAAEKLFF	TGCAGTGCCTCGGGGGGGACAGCAGCCGAAAAACTGTTTTTT
TRBV7-2	TRBJ1-3	few	-	CASSILTLMDTIYF	TGTGCCAGCAGCATATTGACCCTAATGGACACCATATATTTT
TRBV20-1	TRBJ2-1	-	-	CSAKPQAEQFF	TGCAGTGCCAAACCACAAGCTGAGCAGTTCTTC
TRBV10-3	TRBJ2-5	-	TRBD1	CAIGGTGNRKTQYF	TGTGCCATCGGGGGGACAGGGAATCGAAAGACCCAGTACTTC
TRBV20-1	TRBJ2-7	-	-	CSARGEGVSYEQYF	TGCAGTGCTAGAGGGGAAGGGGTTTCCTACGAGCAGTACTTC
TRBV7-2	TRBJ1-2	few	-	CASSSKRGVDGYTF	TGTGCCAGCAGCTCCAAGCGGGGGGTGGATGGCTACACCTTC
TRBV7-3	TRBJ2-1	-	-	CASSPNLMPGSYNEQFF	TGTGCCAGCAGTCCAAATTTAATGCCCGGCTCCTACAATGAGCAGTTCTTC
TRBV11-1	TRBJ2-3	-	-	CASSFSGIPGTQYF	TGTGCCAGCAGCTTTTCTGGAATCCCTGGTACGCAGTATTTT
TRBV20-1	TRBJ2-7	-	TRBD1	CSAEGTGNYEQYF	TGCAGTGCAGAAGGGACAGGGAACTACGAGCAGTACTTC
TRBV4-3	TRBJ1-2	many	-	CASSQDRDINYGYTF	TGCGCCAGCAGCCAGGACCGGGACATCAACTATGGCTACACCTTC
TRBV6-2/TRBV6-3	TRBJ2-1	-	-	CASSSSTRPVYNEQFF	TGTGCCAGCAGTTCTTCAACTAGACCGGTATACAATGAGCAGTTCTTC
TRBV7-9	TRBJ2-1	-	TRBD1	CASSSIRDRGADYNEQFF	TGTGCCAGCAGCTCCATACGGGACAGGGGGGCGGACTACAATGAGCAGTTCTTC
TRBV18	TRBJ2-7	-	-	CASSPAAGEQYF	TGTGCCAGCTCACCGGCGGCGGGGGAGCAGTACTTC
TRBV27	TRBJ1-2	-	-	CASTADSLNYGYTF	TGTGCCAGCACCGCGGACAGTTTAAACTATGGCTACACCTTC
TRBV28	TRBJ2-5	many	TRBD1	CASSLMRGQIQETQYF	TGTGCCAGCAGTTTGATGAGGGGACAGATCCAAGAGACCCAGTACTTC
TRBV28	TRBJ2-7	-	TRBD2	CASRPETGGSYEQYF	TGTGCCAGCAGGCCCGAAACGGGGGGCTCCTACGAGCAGTACTTC
TRBV28	TRBJ2-7	once	TRBD1	CASSDLGRGHSEQYF	TGTGCCAGCAGTGACTTAGGTAGGGGGCATTCCGAGCAGTACTTC
TRBV7-2	TRBJ1-5	once	-	CASSLSLKEPQHF	TGTGCCAGCAGCCTAAGTCTAAAGGAGCCCCAGCATTTT
TRBV7-8	TRBJ2-3	many	-	CASSSPISAAPNTQYF	TGTGCCAGCAGCTCTCCAATTAGCGCGGCCCCGAATACGCAGTATTTT
TRBV25-1	TRBJ2-7	-	-	CASSDRLGGDEQYF	TGTGCCAGCAGTGATCGACTAGGGGGGGACGAGCAGTACTTC
TRBV5-1	TRBJ2-7	-	-	CASSWATLNEQYF	TGCGCCAGCAGCTGGGCGACCTTAAACGAGCAGTACTTC
TRBV5-1	TRBJ2-7	few	TRBD2	CASSREGRGSSYEQYF	TGCGCCAGCAGCAGGGAGGGCCGGGGGAGCTCCTACGAGCAGTACTTC
TRBV7-3	TRBJ2-3	-	-	CASSLMGTWDSNTPDTQYF	TGTGCCAGCAGCTTAATGGGGACATGGGACTCCAACACCCCCGATACGCAGTATTTT
TRBV19	TRBJ2-1	few	TRBD2	CASSIVSGGPREQFF	TGTGCCAGTAGTATAGTTAGCGGGGGGCCCCGCGAGCAGTTCTTC